Below, 15 T cell receptor beta chains from the same sample are listed, as sequenced in a study of blood T cells in healthy people across ages (dated by TCRdb to about 2015). The method was 5' RACE. Instrument on record: Illumina HiSeq 2500. A second roughly 6 to 12 cycle PCR used a sample-barcoded 5' primer and a J-beta primer mix. TCRdb reprocessed the public reads (quality trimming at Q25 with fastp, clone calling with MiXCR) and kept in-frame beta chains. Under each unique CDR3 protein, matching rows form one entry showing the most common genes and DNA. The sample includes 630,000 or so distinct CDR3 sequences, with roughly 30% observed a single time. In total, the top ten clones hold approximately 15% of the sample. Input material: blood. The receptor source for this set is an elderly woman in good health. Donor details come from another sample of the same person, matched by shared clones.

This clonotype occurred many times. This chain connects TRBV12-3 or TRBV12-4 to TRBJ1-1; D is undetermined. V gave up 2 bases and J gave up 2 bases, with 6 bases separating them. The CDR3 contains 13 residues. The CDR3 DNA reads TGTGCCAGCAGTTTAACAGCAAACACTGAAGCTTTCTTT. Amino acids: CASSLTANTEAFF.

This sequence joins TRBV28 and TRBJ2-6; D assignment may be TRBD1 or TRBD2 (5 bases each). The CDR3 is made up of 16 amino acids. Deletions cut 7 bases from V and 0 bases from J, with 13 bases between. The germline V gene encodes CDR1 MDHEN and CDR2 SYDVKM. CDR3 sequence (DNA): TGTGCCAGCACCCCGGGGCCAATCTCTGGGGCCAACGTCCTGACTTTC. Protein sequence: CASTPGPISGANVLTF.

Remarks on this clonotype: A much larger clone differs from this one at a single base, so this may be a read error. The V gene is TRBV28, the J gene TRBJ2-7; TRBD1 aligns across 8 bases. This CDR3 is built from 16 residues. Germline CDR1 and CDR2: MDHEN and SYDVKM. V lost 0 bases to trimming and J lost 5 bases; unmatched junction nucleotides: 9. DNA of the CDR3: TGTGCCAGCAGTTTATGGGGACAGGTTGTGCGCCACGAGCAGTACTTC. This translates into CASSLWGQVVRHEQYF.

This clonotype has a handful of counts. V usage is TRBV6-2 or TRBV6-3 and J usage is TRBJ1-5; no definite D call. V lost 3 bases and J 3 bases, leaving 9 bases between the germline ends. The CDR3 contains 14 residues. Looked up from germline, CDR1 is MNHEY and CDR2 is SVGEGT. CDR3 residues: CASSYGSLNQPQHF. In nucleotides, the CDR3 is TGTGCCAGCAGTTATGGGTCCCTCAATCAGCCCCAGCATTTT.

This clonotype was observed a few times. The chain employs TRBV20-1 and TRBJ2-5; D possibly corresponds to TRBD2 (5 bases). This CDR3 has 15 amino acids. V was cut by 0 bases and J by 5 bases, with 16 bases left in between. Germline CDR1 DFQATT, CDR2 SNEGSKA (reference sequence). The CDR3 loop reads CSARDLEGRGETQYF. Here the CDR3 DNA reads TGCAGTGCTAGAGATCTGGAAGGAAGAGGGGAGACCCAGTACTTC.

In this sample, this clonotype turned up many times. The V gene is TRBV24-1, the J gene TRBJ2-1; TRBD1 matches 12 bases. The CDR3 is made up of 15 amino acids. Germline loops: CDR1 KGHDR, CDR2 SFDVKD. V gave up 3 bases and J gave up 10 bases; unmatched junction bases: 6. The CDR3 sequence is CATSDRDRGHGEQFF. In DNA form, the CDR3 reads TGTGCCACCAGTGATCGGGACAGGGGGCACGGGGAGCAGTTCTTC.

This clonotype was counted only a few times. The CDR3 sequence: CASSLGQLYQPQHF. CDR3 coding DNA: TGCGCCAGCAGCTTGGGACAGCTTTATCAGCCCCAGCATTTT. The rearrangement joins TRBV5-1 to TRBJ1-5; perhaps TRBD1 as D (5 bases). The CDR3 length is 14 residues. The germline V and J ends were trimmed by 0 bases and 5 bases, with 9 bases remaining between them. The germline V gene has CDR1 SGHRS and CDR2 YFSETQ. Filled out from reference TRBV5-1 and TRBJ1-5, the complete variable domain reads KAGVTQTPRYLIKTRGQQVTLSCSPISGHRSVSWYQQTPGQGLQFLFEYFSETQRNKGNFPGRFSGRQFSNSRSEMNVSTLELGDSALYLCASSLGQLYQPQHFGDGTRLSIL.

In regard to this clonotype: Given a much more abundant clone one base away, this may be a read error. This chain links TRBV6-1 with TRBJ2-1, with 7 bases identical to TRBD1. Germline CDR1 is MNHNS and CDR2 is SASEGT. The CDR3 has 15 residues. With 2 bases clipped from V and 8 bases from J, the junction kept 9 bases outside the gene matches. Written as DNA, the CDR3 is TGTGCCAGCAGTGAACGGACAGGAGCCTGTGATGAGCAGTTCTTC. Translation gives CASSERTGACDEQFF.

The gene calls are TRBV15 and TRBJ1-1; D unresolved. The germline CDR1 and CDR2 sequences are LNHNV and YYDKDF (reference sequence). This CDR3 is 15 amino acids long. The V gene lost 0 bases and the J gene lost 6 bases, with 14 bases spanning the gap. The CDR3 loop is CATSRDQTQGAEAFF. CDR3 DNA sequence: TGTGCCACCAGCAGAGACCAGACCCAAGGCGCTGAAGCTTTCTTT.

At least ten counts were recorded for this clonotype. V gene TRBV6-5 combines with J gene TRBJ2-3; 8 bases agree with TRBD1. Trimming cost V 2 bases and J 0 bases; bases outside gene matches: 7. CDR1 and CDR2 from the germline V gene are MNHEY and SVGAGI. The CDR3 totals 17 residues. CDR3 residues: CASSYRRTGPSTDTQYF. In nucleotides, the CDR3 is TGTGCCAGCAGTTACCGACGGACAGGGCCCAGCACAGATACGCAGTATTTT.

This clonotype was observed many times. CDR3 DNA sequence: TGTGCCAGCAGCTTGGCGGGACTCCTTAGCTCCTACAATGAGCAGTTCTTC. This gives the protein CASSLAGLLSSYNEQFF. The genes are TRBV5-6 and TRBJ2-1, with D possibly being TRBD2 (6 bases). CDR3 size: 17 residues. V lost 0 bases to trimming and J lost 0 bases, with 13 bases between them. Germline CDR1 reads SGHDT; CDR2 reads YYEEEE.

In the case of this clonotype: This sequence may be a read error, since a much larger clone differs from it by one base. The genes are TRBV27 and TRBJ2-5; D possibly corresponds to TRBD2 (6 bases). Trimming left V 2 bases short and J 11 bases short, with 15 bases between. Germline V gene lookup returns CDR1 MNHEY and CDR2 SMNVEV (reference sequence). The CDR3 consists of 13 residues. The CDR3 sequence: CASSLGGGNEQYF. Written as DNA, the CDR3 is TGTGCCAGCAGTTTAGGAGGAGGGAATGAGCAGTACTTC.

Only a few counts were recorded for this clonotype. This may come from a read error, since a much larger clone is one base off. This chain links TRBV11-1 with TRBJ2-4; 7 nucleotides align to TRBD1. The end of the DNA is better explained by TRBJ2-7, so the J call may be wrong. The CDR3 has 15 residues. CDR1 is SGHAT and CDR2 is FQDESV in the germline V gene (reference sequence). CDR3 in amino acids: CASSFWNRGSYEQYF. DNA of the CDR3: TGTGCCAGCAGCTTTTGGAACAGGGGTAGCTACGAGCAGTACTTC.

J is TRBJ2-3 and V is TRBV5-1; D uncertain. V lost 3 bases, J lost 2 bases, and 10 bases lay in between. The CDR3 consists of 14 residues. From germline, CDR1 is SGHRS and CDR2 YFSETQ. For the CDR3, the DNA is TGCGCCAGCAGCTGGGCCTTTACCACAGATACGCAGTATTTT. This codes for CASSWAFTTDTQYF.

In its sample, this clonotype was seen many times. The DNA for the CDR3 is TGTGCCAGCAGCTTAGATCTAGGCGGCGAGCAGTACTTC. The encoded protein is CASSLDLGGEQYF. The chain uses TRBV7-6 and TRBJ2-7; the D is unclear. The germline gives CDR1 SGHVS, CDR2 FNYEAQ. V dropped 1 base and J dropped 6 bases, with 10 bases sitting between them. This CDR3 region has 13 residues.